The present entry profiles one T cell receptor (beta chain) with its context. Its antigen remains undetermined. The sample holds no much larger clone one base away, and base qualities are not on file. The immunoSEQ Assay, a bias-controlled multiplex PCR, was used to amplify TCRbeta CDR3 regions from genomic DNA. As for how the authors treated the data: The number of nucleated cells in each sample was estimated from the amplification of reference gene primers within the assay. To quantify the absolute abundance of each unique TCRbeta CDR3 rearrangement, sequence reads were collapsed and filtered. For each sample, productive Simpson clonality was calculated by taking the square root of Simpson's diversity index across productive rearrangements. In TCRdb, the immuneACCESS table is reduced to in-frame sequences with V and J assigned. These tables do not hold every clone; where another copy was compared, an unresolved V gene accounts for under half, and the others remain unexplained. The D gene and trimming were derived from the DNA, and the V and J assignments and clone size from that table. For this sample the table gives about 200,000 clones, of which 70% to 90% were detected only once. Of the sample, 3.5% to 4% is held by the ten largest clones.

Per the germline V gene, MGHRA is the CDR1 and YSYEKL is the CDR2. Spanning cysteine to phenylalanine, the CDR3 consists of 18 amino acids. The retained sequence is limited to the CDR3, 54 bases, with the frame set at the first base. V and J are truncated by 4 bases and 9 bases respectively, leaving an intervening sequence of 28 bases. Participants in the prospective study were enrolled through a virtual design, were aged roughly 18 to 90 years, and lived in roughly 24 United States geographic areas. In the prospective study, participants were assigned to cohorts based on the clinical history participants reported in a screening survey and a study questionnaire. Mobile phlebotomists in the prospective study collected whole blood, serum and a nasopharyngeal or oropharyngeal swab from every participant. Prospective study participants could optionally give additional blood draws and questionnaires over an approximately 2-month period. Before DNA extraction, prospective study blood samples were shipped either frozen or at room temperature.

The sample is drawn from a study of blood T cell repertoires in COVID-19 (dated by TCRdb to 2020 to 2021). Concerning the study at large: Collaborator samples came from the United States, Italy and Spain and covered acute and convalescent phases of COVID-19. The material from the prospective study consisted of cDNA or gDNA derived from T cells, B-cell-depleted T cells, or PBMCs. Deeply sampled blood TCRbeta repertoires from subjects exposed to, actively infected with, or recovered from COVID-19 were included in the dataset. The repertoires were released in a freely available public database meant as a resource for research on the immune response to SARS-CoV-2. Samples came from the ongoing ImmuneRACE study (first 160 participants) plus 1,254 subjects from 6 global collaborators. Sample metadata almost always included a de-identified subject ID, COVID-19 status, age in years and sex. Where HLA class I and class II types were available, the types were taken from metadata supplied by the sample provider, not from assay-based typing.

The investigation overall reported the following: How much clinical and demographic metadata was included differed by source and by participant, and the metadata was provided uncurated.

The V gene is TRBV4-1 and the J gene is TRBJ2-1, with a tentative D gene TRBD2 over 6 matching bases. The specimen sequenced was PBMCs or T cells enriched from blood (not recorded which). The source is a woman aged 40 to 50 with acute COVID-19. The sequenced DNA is TGCGCCAGCAGCCCAATGGGGGGTAGCGGCTCGGCGGGTAGTGAGCAGTTCTTC. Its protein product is CASSPMGGSGSAGSEQFF.